This T cell receptor beta chain is drawn from a study of cytomegalovirus exposure and HLA in healthy donors (dated by TCRdb to 2015 to 2018). Some background on the complete study: According to an earlier analysis of a few hundred of the donors, roughly 180 million T cells yielded roughly 110 million unique TCR beta sequences and about 300 Gb of sequence data. Genome-wide SNP genotypes for about three fifths of the roughly 670 donors were used in a later genetic analysis, which treated that subset as a discovery cohort. Of the 350 to 400 genotyped donors, approximately 80% fell in the genetic ancestry cluster associated with self-reported Caucasian donors. An earlier analysis of 500 to 750 of the donors applied high-throughput TCR beta sequencing to assess whether each TCR beta V gene segment acted as functional or pseudogenic. Donor age, sex, ethnicity and CMV serostatus were compiled together with the repertoire data. Approximately 330 gigabases of sequencing data and around 80 million unique TCR sequences made up an early release that covered about 640 HLA-typed donors. Using immunosequencing, the study profiled T cell repertoires from 640 or so subjects and related those repertoires to cytomegalovirus serostatus. Because of strong linkage in the cohort, 5 or 6 DR-DQ haplotypes were treated as single units for association and clustering. Among about 370 genotyped donors of the cohort, an average of around 250,000 unique TCR beta nucleotide sequences was sequenced per donor, of which 15% to 20% were non-productive. A separate validation cohort of approximately 120 different subjects was used in addition to the 666-subject first cohort. The number of donors typed differed by locus, with 629-630 for A, B, C, DRB1 and DQB1, over 500 for DQA1, about 610 for DPA1, and some 450 for DPB1. High-throughput TCR immunosequencing, statistical association of individual TCRs with disease status, and machine learning were combined to predict cytomegalovirus infection status. The study aimed to test whether cataloging public T cell receptors could reveal signatures of past pathogen exposure. Rather than using new phenotypic data, the later analysis identified candidate immune exposures from TCR beta sequences and from how often those sequences occurred across donors. A later analysis re-examined previously published TCR beta repertoires from about 670 donors and added high-resolution HLA genotyping to investigate patterns of TCR occurrence. Every discovery cohort repertoire had been produced on one sequencing platform. HLA typing covered class I and class II loci at four-digit resolution.

In the case of this clone: It lacks a known antigen. Nothing much larger sits one base from this clone, and base qualities are not available.

In total, roughly 670 healthy bone marrow donors made up the cohort. At the time of sampling, all cohort members were nominally healthy, though unrecorded immune exposures were likely present. The donor was CMV seronegative and was included in the group of approximately 350 seronegative cohort members. Each donor provided a peripheral blood sample, and peripheral blood mononuclear cells were used for TCR beta sequencing. The Qiagen DNeasy Blood Extraction Kit was used to extract genomic DNA from the blood cell samples. General conclusions and limits of the study: The classifier was reported to diagnose cytomegalovirus status with high specificity and sensitivity in both the original and validation cohorts. In a later analysis, TCR association rates were found to vary across HLA loci, with the most associated TCRs seen for DRB1 alleles and the fewest for HLA-C alleles. In a later analysis, HLA-associated TCR beta chains showed more clonal expansion and lower generation probabilities than non-associated chains that were equally common. According to a later analysis, most CMV-associated TCR beta chains appeared to be HLA-restricted, and the HLA associations seemed to be driven largely by CMV exposure. The only immune exposure information available for the cohort was CMV serostatus. Across donors, most TCR sequences were observed very rarely, whereas some public TCRs were present in many individuals. Linkage disequilibrium might explain the correlated functional status among segregating V segments, but an unknown experimental factor could not be excluded. According to a later genetic analysis, donors in an Asian-associated ancestry cluster had fewer N-insertions in productive TCRs than the roughly 660-donor mean. Specific HLA alleles were associated with 16,951 TCR beta sequences at a false discovery rate of 0.05 in a later analysis. The earlier analysis of around 600 of the donors excluded some 16 rarely observed V segments, including chromosome 9 orphons, because counts were too low. Broadly in line with IMGT annotations, most TCR beta V segments showed up in productive rearrangements about 87% or about 30% of the time in an earlier analysis of roughly 590 of the donors. The study gave a list of about 150 TCR beta chains associated with cytomegalovirus. Assigning TCR associations to individual alleles was difficult when HLA alleles, especially DR and DQ, strongly co-occurred. It was suggested by the authors that the approach could potentially be generalized to other disease states and immunological phenotypes. A later genetic analysis associated a missense DCLRE1C variant with V-gene and J-gene trimming of TCR beta chains, and an independent cohort replicated the association. Several of the top co-occurrence clusters appeared to be linked to parvovirus B19, influenza, CMV and Epstein-Barr virus, according to a later analysis. A further reported finding was that TCR beta sequences accurately predicted the HLA-A and HLA-B alleles for most subjects in the first cohort. A group of highly shared sequence variants was considered likely to be a technical artifact of the sequencing pipeline. Presence/absence analyses assumed roughly uniform sequencing depth across donors, an assumption that may not hold. In vitro tests confirmed that three of the cytomegalovirus-associated TCR beta chains recognize cytomegalovirus antigens. Because HLA typing was missing for some donors at each locus, association tests included only the typed subset. Only TCR beta chains were sequenced in this cohort, and the absence of alpha or paired-chain data limited detectable features.

Libraries were constructed by the immunoSEQ multiplex PCR assay. For the multiplex PCR, a mixture combining 60 forward primers for TCR Vbeta segments and 13 reverse primers for TCR Jbeta segments was used. The CDR3 region of rearranged TCR beta genes was amplified from genomic DNA with a multiplex PCR assay. The amplified TCR beta libraries were sequenced on the Illumina HiSeq System as 87-base-pair reads. Per the authors' processing: A later analysis counted 65 million to 90 million unique TCR beta chains across the 650 to 700 repertoires, and 9.5 million to 11 million of these chains were shared by at least two donors. To remove PCR and sequencing errors, raw reads were error-corrected and collapsed into unique sequences using a nearest-neighbor algorithm that merged closely related sequences. Alignment of CDR3 sequences to IMGT reference sequences was used to assign V, D and J gene segments. For a sequence to be retained, a match of at least six nucleotides to both a V gene segment and a J gene segment was required. A rearrangement counted as productive if the CDR3 had no stop codons and remained in frame with V and J, and every other rearrangement counted as non-productive. CDR3 was defined according to IMGT convention as the region running from the second conserved V-encoded cysteine to the conserved J-encoded phenylalanine. The earlier analysis of 587 of the donors excluded any sequence lacking an unambiguous match to a single V gene segment. An earlier analysis of approximately 590 of the donors classified V segments as functional when productive rearrangements were above 56.7% and as segregating when the standard deviation between donors was above 5%. A statistical classification framework was developed to diagnose cytomegalovirus status using the catalog of TCR beta chain sequences. In a later analysis, TCR nucleotide sequences were compared against IMGT/GENE-DB human TR gene sequences so that V and J genes could be assigned. Using the TCRdist pipeline, a later analysis assigned CDR3 sequences along with most-parsimonious VDJ recombination scenarios. A later analysis defined each TCR beta chain by its CDR3 amino acid sequence plus V-gene family, and excluded reads lacking a unique V-gene family. As a way to deal with suspected cross-contamination and a sequencing artifact, a later analysis dropped nearly 600 nucleotide sequences that were highly shared and had low generation probability. In a later analysis, a clonal expansion index was calculated for each public chain from normalized within-repertoire ranks of inferred template counts. Generation probabilities in a later analysis came from a VDJ recombination model fitted to out-of-frame rearrangements, and those results were checked against IGoR. Hypergeometric tests were used in a later analysis to score TCR-TCR, TCR-HLA and TCR-CMV co-occurrence, with a repertoire-size bias correction applied to the TCR pairs. In a later analysis, false discovery rates were estimated by permuting HLA or CMV assignments 20 times. In a later analysis, co-occurring TCRs were grouped using DBSCAN, with TCRdist sequence similarity added in when clustering inside HLA-allele-positive subsets. For co-occurrence clustering, repertoires with fewer than 30,000 or more than 120,000 public chains were excluded, along with a handful of repertoires with anomalous nucleotide sharing. Sourced from immuneACCESS, this table was stored by TCRdb with only in-frame sequences that have V and J called. A share of the clones is absent; for the studies checked, an unresolved V gene accounts for under half, and the remainder has no known explanation. The DNA gave D and trimming, while V, J and clone size come from that table. The sample contains approximately 180,000 clones, approximately 70% of them found a single time. Roughly 1.9% of the sample is held by the ten biggest clonotypes.

The sample consisted of PBMCs. The origin of this receptor is a woman between 25 and 40 years old in good health and CMV-seronegative.

The CDR3 region has the sequence CASSFSTGAGANVLTF. At the DNA level, the sequence is TGTGCCAGCAGTTTCTCGACAGGGGCTGGGGCCAACGTCCTGACTTTC. The sequence is built from TRBV27 and TRBJ2-6; the central 8 bases match TRBD1. The CDR1 and CDR2 encoded by the germline V gene (reference sequence) are MNHEY and SMNVEV. The CDR3 measures 16 amino acids from cysteine to phenylalanine. The only DNA kept is the CDR3, 48 bases in frame from the first base. Trimming accounts for 3 bases at V and 2 bases at J, while the number of junction bases matched to no gene is 3.